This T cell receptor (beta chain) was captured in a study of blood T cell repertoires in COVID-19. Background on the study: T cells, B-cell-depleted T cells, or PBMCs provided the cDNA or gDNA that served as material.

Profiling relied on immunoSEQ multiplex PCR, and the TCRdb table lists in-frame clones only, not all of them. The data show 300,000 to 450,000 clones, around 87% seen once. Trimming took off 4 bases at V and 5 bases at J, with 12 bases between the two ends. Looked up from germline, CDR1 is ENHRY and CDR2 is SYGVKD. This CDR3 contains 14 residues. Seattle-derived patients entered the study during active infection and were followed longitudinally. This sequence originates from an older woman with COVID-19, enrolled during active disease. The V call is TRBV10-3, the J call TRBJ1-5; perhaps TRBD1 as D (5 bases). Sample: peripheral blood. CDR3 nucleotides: TGTGCCATCAGTGTGGGGGGGAGTTATCAGCCCCAGCATTTT. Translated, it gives CAISVGGSYQPQHF.